This is a list of T cell receptor beta chains from one sample in a study of CD8+CD57+ T cells in acquired aplastic anemia. TCRdb processed the reads anew with MiXCR; each CDR3 protein has one entry. The sample shows under 250,000 distinct CDR3 sequences, 55% to 65% of them seen only once. Sequenced sample: sorted CD4+, CD8+, or CD8+CD57+ T cells (not recorded which) from PBMCs. All receptors derive from a human donor with aplastic anemia. Both conserved end residues are trimmed from each CDR3. Each record gives: J gene, V gene, CDR3 protein.

TRBJ1-2,TRBV12-3/TRBV12-4,ASTFEGAPYGYT
TRBJ2-5,TRBV6-1,ASAGGGGETQY
TRBJ2-7,TRBV20-1,SARGHLGGDEQY
TRBJ1-5,TRBV20-1,SAKVYQPQH
TRBJ1-2,TRBV7-8,ASSSGQGFGYT
TRBJ1-1,TRBV10-1,ASKAGRNTEAF
TRBJ2-3,TRBV7-2,ASSPQGEWTDTQY
TRBJ2-7,TRBV7-9,ASSFAGPYEQY
TRBJ2-7,TRBV5-1,ASSFGWGQGSYEQY
TRBJ2-7,TRBV7-9,ASSLDGTGDF
TRBJ2-7,TRBV2,ASSLSGTIYEQY
TRBJ1-1,TRBV10-1,ASTPRRGLDMNTEAF
TRBJ2-7,TRBV10-3,AIRDGTLSYEQY
TRBJ2-5,TRBV11-2,ASSLEAGLGGRDQETQY
TRBJ2-1,TRBV24-1,ATSDAVTGDSYNEQF
TRBJ2-3,TRBV10-3,AISEPSLSTDTQY
TRBJ1-3,TRBV6-5,ASSGTGSSGNTIY
TRBJ2-1,TRBV7-9,ASSPLAEQGEQF
TRBJ2-1,TRBV12-3/TRBV12-4,ASSYGVRNNEQF
TRBJ2-7,TRBV20-1,SPNPTGLHEQY
TRBJ2-5,TRBV24-1,ATSDLQDRGQQETQY
TRBJ2-3,TRBV2,ASSLPFTDTQY
TRBJ2-7,TRBV7-8,ASSLGPSYEQY
TRBJ1-2,TRBV20-1,SAKTGVDYGYT
TRBJ1-1,TRBV2,ASSGQFRGTEAF
TRBJ2-7,TRBV10-3,AISEELLSSYEQY
TRBJ2-1,TRBV19,ASTTSGRAPNEQF
TRBJ2-7,TRBV20-1,SAREGTSGGAYEQY
TRBJ2-1,TRBV14,ASSQLSLNNEQF
TRBJ1-1,TRBV7-9,ASSRYGGNTEAF
TRBJ2-1,TRBV6-5,ASRGETGYNEQF
TRBJ1-2,TRBV20-1,SARDPGTGGGYT
TRBJ2-2,TRBV15,ATSRGDHDAGTGELF
TRBJ2-5,TRBV20-1,SARLAGRETQY
TRBJ1-2,TRBV20-1,STEVPALRDRADYGYT
TRBJ2-7,TRBV15,ATSPRTSGSGEQY